This section outlines one T cell receptor beta chain sequence together with its context. The clone's antigen remains unknown. No qualities accompany the bases; no much larger clone lies one base away. The CDR3 regions of human TCRbeta chains were subjected to immunosequencing. The original pipeline was this. TCRs in the repertoires were compared against a reference library of SARS-CoV-2-specific TCRs that had been generated with the MIRA antigen-specificity platform. Breadth was defined as the fraction of unique TCRs that were SARS-CoV-2-associated. Depth was defined as the fraction of total T cells that were SARS-CoV-2-associated. Each spike-specific TCR was assigned to its reactive spike region and to a CD4 or CD8 class using the MIRA data. Log10-transformed breadth and depth values were compared by one-way ANOVA with Sidak's multiple comparisons tests. TCRdb holds this immuneACCESS table with in-frame rearrangements only. Some clones are missing; in checked studies, unresolved V genes explain under half, and the rest has no known cause. V, J and clone size are those of that table, while D and trimming were read from the DNA. This sample gives 170,000 or so clones in total; 90% of them show up just once. About 1.6% of the sample goes to the ten largest clones.

This entry is derived from a study of T cell responses to AZD1222 COVID-19 vaccine (dated by TCRdb to the early 2020s). Study-wide context: Because spike-specific TCR depth and breadth did not differ between the two schedules, AZD1222 recipients who got a second dose at roughly 4 weeks were pooled with those who got a second dose at roughly 12 weeks. TCR sequencing covered some 250 trial participants: 207 given two doses of AZD1222 and 26 given two doses of MenACWY control vaccine. Trial participants were enrolled by age into 18-55, 56-69 and 70-plus year subgroups, with roughly 160, 29 and 62 TCR-sequenced participants respectively. Study-level results and caveats: Participants were mostly white British and included more females than males, and it was suggested by the authors that clonal diversity may have been underestimated. Vaccine-associated CD4 TCRs spanned the whole spike protein, with dominant responses in regions 160-218 and 743-854. Because no day 14 peak-response samples were available, the repertoires could be characterized only after the peak T cell response. Reportedly, close to half of the unique spike-specific TCRs recognized epitopes lying outside the regions that are mutated in the B.1.351 and B.1.1.7 variants. After two AZD1222 doses, both the breadth and the depth of spike-specific TCRs were significantly higher than at day 0 and than in MenACWY recipients. The 56-69-year group was small, and its depth increase did not reach significance, likely because of low power. Conclusions about previously exposed vaccinees are limited because only a handful of AZD1222 recipients were SARS-CoV-2 seropositive at baseline.

V and J lose 5 bases and 5 bases, and a span of 19 bases separates them. The germline V gene provides CDR1 SGHRS and CDR2 YFSETQ. Including the terminal cysteine and phenylalanine, the CDR3 comprises 15 residues. Only the CDR3 DNA stays, 45 bases, in frame from base 1. Explained via the paper, the time point label denotes: baseline before first vaccination. The vaccinee samples were drawn from two UK trials, COV001 and COV002, one of which was a single-blind randomized controlled phase 2/3 trial testing AZD1222 (ChAdOx1 nCoV-19) in healthy adults. For TCRbeta chain sequencing, PBMC samples were collected from trial participants at day 0 and at day 28 after the second dose.

The origin of this receptor is an adult in good health. This material consisted of peripheral blood, taken on day 0 of AZD1222 vaccination. In this chain, TRBV5-1 is recombined with TRBJ1-2, with no D gene named confidently. The bases read TGCGCCAGCAGTCCCGGGAAAGAAGCGAGGTATGGCTACACCTTC. This gives the protein CASSPGKEARYGYTF. Beyond the CDR3, the reference TRBV5-1 and TRBJ1-2 genes provide the residues; the full variable domain reads: KAGVTQTPRYLIKTRGQQVTLSCSPISGHRSVSWYQQTPGQGLQFLFEYFSETQRNKGNFPGRFSGRQFSNSRSEMNVSTLELGDSALYLCASSPGKEARYGYTFGSGTRLTVV.